The T cell receptor beta chain described here comes from a study of blood T cell repertoires in COVID-19. The CDR3 sequence is 14 residues long. Trimming stripped 5 bases from V and 3 bases from J, with 14 bases between. Germline CDR1 is LNHDA and CDR2 is SQIVND (reference sequence). In its sample, this clone was seen a few times. Authors' processing steps: Quantification of nucleated cells was approximated via reference gene primer amplification. Profiled with immunoSEQ multiplex PCR; TCRdb holds only in-frame clones, not every one. V, J and clone size were drawn from that table, and D and trimming were deduced from the DNA. The table has tens of thousands of clones, roughly nine tenths seen once.

The sequenced material came from peripheral blood. The origin of this receptor is a human donor in a cohort sampled during active COVID-19. The chain couples TRBV19 to TRBJ2-7; a possible D gene is TRBD1 (7 bases). This CDR3 reads CASSYRGTDYEQYF. In nucleotides, the CDR3 is TGTGCCAGTAGTTATCGCGGGACAGACTACGAGCAGTACTTC. Variable domain in full (rest from reference TRBV19 and TRBJ2-7): DGGITQSPKYLFRKEGQNVTLSCEQNLNHDAMYWYRQDPGQGLRLIYYSQIVNDFQKGDIAEGYSVSREKKESFPLTVTSAQKNPTAFYLCASSYRGTDYEQYFGPGTRLTVT.